The clone carrying this T cell receptor (beta chain) was seen many times. Antigen unknown. The sample originates from a study of T cell responses to AZD1222 COVID-19 vaccine. Notes on the study in general: Close to half of spike-specific TCRs reportedly recognize unmutated variant regions. Repertoire collection took place solely once the T cell response had peaked. Increased Spike-specific TCR breadth and depth were observed after two AZD1222 doses.

The protocol was immunoSEQ multiplex PCR, while the TCRdb copy is restricted to in-frame clones and leaves out a portion. The data hold some 95,000 clones, with roughly 90% observed a single time. Between the trimmed V and J ends, which lost 5 bases and 0 bases, there was a span of 11 bases. This CDR3 spans 15 amino acids. CDR1 and CDR2 (germline): LNHDA, SQIVND (reference sequence). The TCR was taken from an adult in good health. The specimen comprised peripheral blood, sampled on day 0 of MenACWY control vaccination. The chain employs TRBV19 and TRBJ1-3; D unclear. The DNA of the CDR3 is TGTGCCAGTAGTCCACCGGAGGCCTCTGGAAACACCATATATTTT. It encodes CASSPPEASGNTIYF.